These 3 T cell receptor beta chains originate from one sample sequenced in a study of T cells after yellow fever vaccination. In TCRdb, the 5' RACE reads were re-called with MiXCR into one record per CDR3 protein. This table holds about 96,000 distinct CDR3 sequences, roughly 10% found once. Sample: CD8+ T cells not binding an NS4B(214-222) dextramer, sorted from PBMCs, taken less than 16 days after the first yellow fever vaccination. The receptor source for this set is a man between 18 and 35 years old who received the YFV17D yellow fever vaccine.

This clonotype occurred many times. This chain links TRBV6-5 with TRBJ2-3, with 13 nucleotides matching TRBD2. The ends lost 4 bases at V and 0 bases at J; junction bases unmatched: 4. Germline lookup yields CDR1 MNHEY and CDR2 SVGAGI. The CDR3 covers 17 residues. The DNA for the CDR3 is TGTGCCAGCAGTTTAACGGGACTAGCGGGGAGCACAGATACGCAGTATTTT. As protein: CASSLTGLAGSTDTQYF.

This clonotype was counted between two and nine times. The V and J genes are TRBV14 and TRBJ1-3; D is possibly TRBD1 (5 bases). Trimming took 4 bases from V and 2 from J, leaving 9 bases between them. Germline-derived CDR1 and CDR2 are SGHDN and FVKESK. The CDR3 consists of 14 residues. CDR3 loop: CASSPQGTGNTIYF. The CDR3 DNA sequence: TGTGCCAGCAGCCCGCAGGGTACTGGAAACACCATATATTTT.

This rearrangement joins TRBV7-9 to TRBJ2-1, with D maybe TRBD1 (5 bases). CDR3 length: 14 amino acids. Germline values: CDR1 SEHNR, CDR2 FQNEAQ (reference sequence). Trimming removed 5 bases from V and 5 bases from J, with 13 bases in between. In nucleotides, the CDR3 is TGTGCCAGCAGCGGTCAGGGTGGGCACAATGAGCAGTTCTTC. It is translated as CASSGQGGHNEQFF.